The 29 T cell receptor beta chains below come from one sample, sequenced in a study of cytomegalovirus exposure and HLA in healthy donors. Here immunoSEQ multiplex PCR was the method, and the copy in TCRdb shows in-frame clones only, minus some. Here the sample spans around 75,000 clones, around four fifths being singletons. Sequenced sample: PBMCs. The receptors here all came from a man younger than 40 in good health and CMV-seronegative.

The chain carries TRBV7-9 and TRBJ1-1; TRBD1 matches at 9 bases. Trimming at V came to 5 bases and at J to 1 base, leaving 14 bases not matched to a gene. The CDR3 spans 18 residues. CDR1 and CDR2 from the germline V gene are SEHNR and FQNEAQ (reference sequence). This chain's CDR3 is CASSPAVIGTGPNTEAFF. CDR3 nucleotide sequence: TGTGCCAGCAGCCCCGCCGTAATAGGGACAGGGCCGAACACTGAAGCTTTCTTT. Based on the CDR3 plus reference TRBV7-9 and TRBJ1-1, the full variable domain is DTGVSQNPRHKITKRGQNVTFRCDPISEHNRLYWYRQTLGQGPEFLTYFQNEAQLEKSRLLSDRFSAERPKGSFSTLEIQRTEQGDSAMYLCASSPAVIGTGPNTEAFFGQGTRLTVV.

This clone was detected only once. The rearrangement joins TRBV5-1 to TRBJ2-1, with a weak D call TRBD1 (6 bases). Germline lookup yields CDR1 SGHRS and CDR2 YFSETQ. CDR3 size: 12 residues. The ends were cut back, 4 bases at V and 7 bases at J, with 9 bases in the middle. As DNA, the CDR3 is TGCGCCAGCAGCACACAGGGTAATGAGCAGTTCTTC. Its protein is CASSTQGNEQFF. The full variable domain, rest sourced from reference TRBV5-1 and TRBJ2-1, is KAGVTQTPRYLIKTRGQQVTLSCSPISGHRSVSWYQQTPGQGLQFLFEYFSETQRNKGNFPGRFSGRQFSNSRSEMNVSTLELGDSALYLCASSTQGNEQFFGPGTRLTVL.

The rearrangement joins TRBV9 to TRBJ2-1, with TRBD1 matching 9 bases. Trimming took 6 bases from V and 9 from J; bases not matched to a gene: 7. The germline CDR1 and CDR2 sequences are SGDLS and YYNGEE. This CDR3 spans 13 amino acids. CDR3 nucleotides: TGTGCCAGCACCATGACAGGGGGGTCTGAGCAGTTCTTC. Its translation is CASTMTGGSEQFF.

This clone has just one count. V and J are TRBV27 and TRBJ2-1; 7 bases fit TRBD2. Losses at the gene ends were 3 bases for V and 7 bases for J; bases not matched to a gene: 3. The CDR3 runs 13 residues. Germline V lookup: CDR1 MNHEY, CDR2 SMNVEV (reference sequence). CDR3 sequence reads: CASSLRERNEQFF. CDR3 bases: TGTGCCAGCAGTTTGCGGGAGAGGAATGAGCAGTTCTTC.

Only one count was recorded for this clone. The rearrangement joins TRBV19 to TRBJ1-1; possible D gene TRBD1, 6 bases. The germline gives CDR1 LNHDA, CDR2 SQIVND (reference sequence). CDR3 length equals 13 residues. Deletions cut 3 bases from V and 5 bases from J, with 10 bases between. CDR3: CASSMGAGTEAFF. The CDR3 DNA reads as TGTGCCAGTAGTATGGGGGCTGGTACTGAAGCTTTCTTT.

The chain combines TRBV20-1 with TRBJ2-7, with D tentatively TRBD1 (5 bases). From germline, CDR1 is DFQATT and CDR2 SNEGSKA (reference sequence). Trimming shortened V by 5 bases and J by 5 bases, and 10 bases separated the two germline ends. This CDR3 has 11 amino acids. The CDR3: CSAPQGNEQYF. As DNA, the CDR3 is TGCAGTGCTCCTCAGGGTAACGAGCAGTACTTC.

The V gene is TRBV18, the J gene TRBJ2-1, with D perhaps matching TRBD1 (5 bases). This CDR3 region has 18 residues. Germline values: CDR1 KGHSH, CDR2 LQKENI. V shed 4 bases and J shed 5 bases, with 24 bases lying between them. Written as DNA, the CDR3 is TGTGCCAGCTCACGGACCGTCCCCTTTAGGGGCCTCCACAATGAGCAGTTCTTC. Translation gives CASSRTVPFRGLHNEQFF.

The chain recombines TRBV29-1 with TRBJ2-5; 10 nucleotides line up with TRBD2. This CDR3 is built from 15 residues. With V trimmed by 6 bases and J by 5 bases, 12 bases remained unmatched. Looked up from germline, CDR1 is SQVTM and CDR2 is ANQGSEA. The CDR3 is CSVRLSGGATETQYF. DNA of the CDR3: TGCAGCGTCCGTCTCAGCGGGGGGGCTACTGAGACCCAGTACTTC.

The chain carries TRBV4-3 and TRBJ2-2; tentative D call: TRBD1 (5 bases). The CDR3 spans 15 residues. Germline assignment: CDR1 LGHNA and CDR2 YSLEER. The germline V and J ends were trimmed by 0 bases and 8 bases, with 13 bases remaining between them. The CDR3 DNA follows: TGCGCCAGCAGCCAAGATCAGGGAATGACGGGGGAGCTGTTTTTT. Amino acids: CASSQDQGMTGELFF.

This clone was recorded a few times. The CDR3 sequence is CASSLVEGTETQYF. CDR3 DNA sequence: TGCGCCAGCAGCCTGGTCGAGGGAACGGAGACCCAGTACTTC. The V and J genes are TRBV5-1 and TRBJ2-5; tentative D call: TRBD2 (5 bases). Germline V CDR1 and CDR2: SGHRS, YFSETQ. CDR3 size: 14 residues. Trimming stripped 4 bases from V and 5 bases from J, with 15 bases between.

The V gene is TRBV30, the J gene TRBJ1-2; D gene uncertain. V was trimmed by 0 bases and J by 1 base, leaving 6 bases between them. Germline-derived CDR1 and CDR2 are GTSNPN and SVGIG (reference sequence). The CDR3 runs to 13 residues. The DNA of the CDR3 is TGTGCCTGGAGTGTCAGTCGTAACTATGGCTACACCTTC. Its translation: CAWSVSRNYGYTF.

The V and J genes are TRBV5-1 and TRBJ2-6; 7 nucleotides agree with TRBD1. Germline V CDR1 and CDR2: SGHRS, YFSETQ. V shed 1 base and J 4 bases; nucleotides not matched to a gene: 5. The CDR3 extends over 16 amino acids. The CDR3 DNA sequence: TGCGCCAGCAGCTTGACAGGGGCTGGGGGGGCCAACGTCCTGACTTTC. It translates to CASSLTGAGGANVLTF. The full variable domain, in which reference TRBV5-1 and TRBJ2-6 provide the parts outside the CDR3, is KAGVTQTPRYLIKTRGQQVTLSCSPISGHRSVSWYQQTPGQGLQFLFEYFSETQRNKGNFPGRFSGRQFSNSRSEMNVSTLELGDSALYLCASSLTGAGGANVLTFGAGSRLTVL.

The chain combines TRBV7-2 with TRBJ2-1, with D perhaps TRBD2 (7 bases). CDR1 and CDR2 (germline): SGHTA, FQGNSA. The V and J ends lost 6 bases and 7 bases respectively, with 16 bases between them. This CDR3 contains 14 residues. The CDR3 DNA reads TGTGCCAGCAGTCAAGGGGGGGCGCAAAATGAGCAGTTCTTC. This sequence encodes CASSQGGAQNEQFF. Supplemented by reference TRBV7-2 and TRBJ2-1, the full variable domain reads GAGVSQSPSNKVTEKGKDVELRCDPISGHTALYWYRQSLGQGLEFLIYFQGNSAPDKSGLPSDRFSAERTGGSVSTLTIQRTQQEDSAVYLCASSQGGAQNEQFFGPGTRLTVL.

The chain recombines TRBV5-4 with TRBJ2-5, with TRBD2 identical over 15 bases. V lost 0 bases, J lost 5 bases, and 5 bases stayed unmatched. This CDR3 is 17 amino acids long. Germline loops: CDR1 SGHNT, CDR2 YYREEE (reference sequence). Written as DNA, the CDR3 is TGTGCCAGCAGCTTGGGGACTAGCGGGGGGGTAGGGGAGACCCAGTACTTC. As protein: CASSLGTSGGVGETQYF.

This clone was picked up many times. V gene TRBV9 combines with J gene TRBJ2-2; TRBD2 aligns across 14 bases. The CDR3 is made up of 16 amino acids. Germline values: CDR1 SGDLS, CDR2 YYNGEE. The V segment lost 3 bases and the J segment 9 bases; nucleotides outside the gene matches: 7. The CDR3 DNA is TGTGCCAGCAGCGCCCCCCGGACTAGCGGGAGGAGGGAGCTGTTTTTT. Protein: CASSAPRTSGRRELFF.

The chain links TRBV9 to TRBJ2-5; a weak D match, TRBD2 (5 bases). Germline V lookup: CDR1 SGDLS, CDR2 YYNGEE. The CDR3 contains 16 residues. V was clipped by 4 bases and J by 1 base, with 17 bases between them. DNA for the CDR3: TGTGCCAGCAGCCTAAGTATGCGTACTAGCCAAGAGACCCAGTACTTC. Protein: CASSLSMRTSQETQYF.

The chain combines TRBV7-6 with TRBJ2-2; unclear D gene. Germline CDR1 SGHVS, CDR2 FNYEAQ. This CDR3 is built from 16 residues. V gave up 5 bases and J gave up 2 bases, with 15 bases separating them. The DNA for the CDR3 is TGTGCCAGCAGCCCCCTCGATGGGCACAACACCGGGGAGCTGTTTTTT. Protein product: CASSPLDGHNTGELFF.

The rearrangement joins TRBV5-1 to TRBJ1-1; D is unclear. Trimming stripped 1 base from V and 1 base from J, with 8 bases between. Germline assignment: CDR1 SGHRS and CDR2 YFSETQ. This CDR3 contains 14 residues. CDR3 protein: CASSLLEENTEAFF. The DNA of the CDR3 is TGCGCCAGCAGCTTGTTAGAGGAGAACACTGAAGCTTTCTTT.

This clone was detected many times. The genes are TRBV4-2 and TRBJ1-1; 8 nucleotides agree with TRBD1. There are 15 residues in the CDR3. V gave up 0 bases and J gave up 4 bases; unmatched junction bases: 4. CDR1 and CDR2 from the germline V gene are LGHNA and YNFKEQ. CDR3 DNA sequence: TGTGCCAGCAGCCAAGAAGGACAGGGCAGCACTGAAGCTTTCTTT. This translates into CASSQEGQGSTEAFF.

The chain links TRBV4-3 to TRBJ2-7; possible D gene TRBD2, 5 bases. The germline V gene encodes CDR1 LGHNA and CDR2 YSLEER. The CDR3 is 17 amino acids. V lost 0 bases, J lost 3 bases, and 18 bases lay in between. The CDR3 reads CASSQEVTAGWLYEQYF. The CDR3 region has the DNA TGCGCCAGCAGCCAAGAAGTTACGGCGGGCTGGCTCTACGAGCAGTACTTC.

This sequence joins TRBV11-3 and TRBJ2-7, with D perhaps matching TRBD1 (7 bases). Trimming removed 5 bases from V and 5 bases from J, with 22 bases in between. The CDR3 consists of 16 residues. Germline-derived CDR1 and CDR2 are SGHNT and YENEEA. CDR3: CASSQDGGGRENEQYF. CDR3 DNA sequence: TGTGCCAGCAGCCAGGACGGAGGGGGCCGGGAGAACGAGCAGTACTTC. Combining the CDR3 with reference TRBV11-3 and TRBJ2-7 gives the whole variable domain EAGVVQSPRYKIIEKKQPVAFWCNPISGHNTLYWYLQNLGQGPELLIRYENEEAVDDSQLPKDRFSAERLKGVDSTLKIQPAELGDSAVYLCASSQDGGGRENEQYFGPGTRLTVT.

V usage is TRBV11-2 and J usage is TRBJ1-1; D is unclear. From germline, CDR1 is SGHAT and CDR2 FQNNGV. The CDR3 runs 15 residues. Between the trimmed V and J ends, which lost 5 bases and 2 bases, there was a span of 15 bases. CDR3 in DNA: TGTGCCAGCAGCCCCACCCGGGGAAAAAACACTGAAGCTTTCTTT. Translation gives CASSPTRGKNTEAFF. Using reference TRBV11-2 and TRBJ1-1 for the parts outside the CDR3, the full variable domain is EAGVAQSPRYKIIEKRQSVAFWCNPISGHATLYWYQQILGQGPKLLIQFQNNGVVDDSQLPKDRFSAERLKGVDSTLKIQPAKLEDSAVYLCASSPTRGKNTEAFFGQGTRLTVV.

The J gene is TRBJ2-1, the V gene TRBV5-8, with D uncertain. Germline values: CDR1 SGHTS, CDR2 YDEGEE. There are 12 residues in the CDR3. V was clipped by 4 bases and J by 10 bases, with 12 bases between them. The CDR3 region is CASSGLLREQFF. DNA for the CDR3: TGTGCCAGCAGCGGGTTACTACGGGAGCAGTTCTTC.

The CDR3 DNA reads TGTGCCAGCAGTTTCCCTTACAGGATATCACCCCTCCACTTT. Translating gives CASSFPYRISPLHF. The J gene is TRBJ1-6, the V gene TRBV6-6, with D possibly being TRBD1 (5 bases). The CDR3 runs 14 residues. Germline V gene sequence: CDR1 MNHNY, CDR2 SVGAGI (reference sequence). V shed 4 bases and J shed 10 bases, with 14 bases lying between them.

V is TRBV4-3 and J is TRBJ2-2; the D gene is possibly TRBD2 (5 bases). The CDR3 totals 13 residues. V gave up 0 bases and J gave up 7 bases, with 6 bases separating them. In germline, CDR1 is LGHNA, CDR2 YSLEER. The CDR3 loop reads CASSQDRGGELFF. CDR3 bases: TGCGCCAGCAGCCAAGATCGGGGCGGGGAGCTGTTTTTT.

V is TRBV10-3 and J is TRBJ1-4; the D is unclear. Germline CDR1 ENHRY, CDR2 SYGVKD. The CDR3 has 13 residues. V shed 3 bases and J shed 4 bases, with 6 bases lying between them. The CDR3 coding sequence is TGTGCCATCAGTGAACGGGTTAATGAAAAACTGTTTTTT. Its translation is CAISERVNEKLFF.

This chain connects TRBV4-1 to TRBJ1-3; D not certain. The CDR3 sequence is 15 residues long. V was cut by 2 bases and J by 0 bases, with 8 bases left in between. Looked up from germline, CDR1 is MGHRA and CDR2 is YSYEKL. The CDR3: CASSQFRNSGNTIYF. CDR3 sequence (DNA): TGCGCCAGCAGCCAATTCAGGAACTCTGGAAACACCATATATTTT.

The V call is TRBV18, the J call TRBJ2-3, with D tentatively TRBD1 (6 bases). Trimming pared 1 base from V and 1 base from J, leaving 6 bases between. This CDR3 has 14 residues. Looked up from germline, CDR1 is KGHSH and CDR2 is LQKENI. The CDR3 bases are TGTGCCAGCTCACCACAGGGGGGCACAGATACGCAGTATTTT. Translating it yields CASSPQGGTDTQYF.

The gene calls are TRBV6-6 and TRBJ1-1, with 7 bases fitting TRBD1. The trim removed 4 bases at V and 5 bases at J, leaving 10 bases unmatched. Germline V gene lookup returns CDR1 MNHNY and CDR2 SVGAGI (reference sequence). CDR3 length: 15 residues. The CDR3 nucleotides read TGTGCCAGCAGTTCCAGTACAGGGGTCACAACTGAAGCTTTCTTT. Translating gives CASSSSTGVTTEAFF.